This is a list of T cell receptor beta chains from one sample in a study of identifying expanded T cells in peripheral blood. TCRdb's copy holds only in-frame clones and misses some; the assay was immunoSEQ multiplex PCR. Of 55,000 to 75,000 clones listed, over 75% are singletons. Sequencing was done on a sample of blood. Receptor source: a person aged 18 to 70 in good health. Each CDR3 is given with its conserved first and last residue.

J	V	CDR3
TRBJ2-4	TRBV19	CASSIRQGEPVAKNIQYF
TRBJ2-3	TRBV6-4	CASSDSDGGTDTQYF
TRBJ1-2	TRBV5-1	CASSLAGTGSGNGYTF
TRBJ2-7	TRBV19	CASSTYYEQYF
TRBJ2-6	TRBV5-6	CASSSRTLHSGANVLTF
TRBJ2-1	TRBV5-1	CASRKDRAAYNEQFF
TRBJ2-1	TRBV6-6	CASTPGTGLEEQFF
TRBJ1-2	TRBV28	CASRTAGLTEDGYTF
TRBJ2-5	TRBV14	CASSLRRDHQETQYF
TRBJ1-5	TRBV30	CAWSVSGEQPQHF
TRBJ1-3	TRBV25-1	CASRGQASGNTIYF
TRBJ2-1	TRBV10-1	CASSDGASGRGEQFF
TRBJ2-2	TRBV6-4	CASSGEGLAGELFF
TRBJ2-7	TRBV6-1	CASSARGTGAYEQYF
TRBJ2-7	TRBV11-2	CASSLERLAYEQYF
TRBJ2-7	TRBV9	CASSVLGSSYEQYF
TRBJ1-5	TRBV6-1	CASSDSSNQPQHF